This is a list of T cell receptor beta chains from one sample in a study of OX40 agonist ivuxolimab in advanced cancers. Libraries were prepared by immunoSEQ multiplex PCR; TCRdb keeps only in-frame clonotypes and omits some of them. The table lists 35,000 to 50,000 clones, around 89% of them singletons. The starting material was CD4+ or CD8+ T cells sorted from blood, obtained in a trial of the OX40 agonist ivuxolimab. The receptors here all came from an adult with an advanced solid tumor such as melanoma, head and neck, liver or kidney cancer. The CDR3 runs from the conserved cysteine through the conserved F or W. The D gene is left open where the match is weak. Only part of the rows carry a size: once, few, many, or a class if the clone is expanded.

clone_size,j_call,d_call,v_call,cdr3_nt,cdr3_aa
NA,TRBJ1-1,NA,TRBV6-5,TGTGCCAGCAGTTACCCCCCCTCGTCGGCTTTCTTT,CASSYPPSSAFF
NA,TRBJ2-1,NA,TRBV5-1,TGCGCCAGCAGCTCCACTGAACTCCTTGACAATGAGCAGTTCTTC,CASSSTELLDNEQFF
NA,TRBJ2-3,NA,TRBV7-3,TGTGCCAGCAGCTTAAATATGGTCGGGCCCGCCAGGTTGTATTTT,CASSLNMVGPARLYF
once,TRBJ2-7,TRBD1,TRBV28,TGTGCCAGCAGTTACAGGGGGACCCCCTACGAGCAGTACTTC,CASSYRGTPYEQYF
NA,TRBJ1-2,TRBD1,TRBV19,TGTGCCAGTAGTTCGGACAGGAGAGGCTACACCTTC,CASSSDRRGYTF
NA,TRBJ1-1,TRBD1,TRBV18,TGTGCCAGCTCGCGGGACAGCAACACTGAAGCTTTCTTT,CASSRDSNTEAFF
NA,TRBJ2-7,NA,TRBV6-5,TGTGCCAGCTCGGGAATGTCCTACGAGCAGTACTTC,CASSGMSYEQYF
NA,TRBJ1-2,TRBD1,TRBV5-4,TGTGCCAGCAGCCCGGGACAGGGCGCTAACTATGGCTACACCTTC,CASSPGQGANYGYTF
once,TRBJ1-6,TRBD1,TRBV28,TGTGCCAGCAGTTTCGTCGTGGGGACAGGGAAGCGTTCACCCCTCCACTTT,CASSFVVGTGKRSPLHF
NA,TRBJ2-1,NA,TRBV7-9,TGTGCCAGCAGCCAAGTTCTCACGACAAACAATGAGCAGTTCTTC,CASSQVLTTNNEQFF
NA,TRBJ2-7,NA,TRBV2,TGTGCCAGCAGTGAAGACGGGGGCCCTGCGAAGGAGCAGTACTTC,CASSEDGGPAKEQYF
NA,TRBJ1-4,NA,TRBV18,TGTGCCAGCTCACCCGCCGCTGGAGATGAAAAACTGTTTTTT,CASSPAAGDEKLFF
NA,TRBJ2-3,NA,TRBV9,TGTGCCAGCAGCGTAGCGTTGAGCACAGATACGCAGTATTTT,CASSVALSTDTQYF
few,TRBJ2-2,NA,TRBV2,TGTGCCAGCAAATGGGGGGGCGAGACCGGGGAGCTGTTTTTT,CASKWGGETGELFF
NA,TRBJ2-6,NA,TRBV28,TGTGCCAGCAGGCCAACAGACTCTGGGGCCAACGTCCTGACTTTC,CASRPTDSGANVLTF
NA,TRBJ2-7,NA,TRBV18,TGTGCCAGCTCTCCTCTAGGCGGAAGTTTGTCCTACGAGCAGTACTTC,CASSPLGGSLSYEQYF
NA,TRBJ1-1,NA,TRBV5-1,TGCGCCAGCAGCCCAGAGACAGCGAACACTGAAGCTTTCTTT,CASSPETANTEAFF
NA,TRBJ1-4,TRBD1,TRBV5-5,TGTGCCAGCAGCGTGGGGGTCGGGACAGGGGCCGAAAAACTGTTTTTT,CASSVGVGTGAEKLFF
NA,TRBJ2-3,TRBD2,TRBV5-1,TGCGCCAGCCAGATCCCAGCGGGGGCCCAAGATACGCAGTATTTT,CASQIPAGAQDTQYF
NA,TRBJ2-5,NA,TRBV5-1,TGCGCCAGCAGCTTGGGACTGCTAGTGGGGCACCAAGAGACCCAGTACTTC,CASSLGLLVGHQETQYF
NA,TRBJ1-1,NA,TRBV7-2,TGTGCCATCCACAGGTCGGGGGGGGACACTGAAGCTTTCTTT,CAIHRSGGDTEAFF
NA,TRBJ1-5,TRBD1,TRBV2,TGTGCCAGCGACACCGGTGACAGGGGCAATCAGCCCCAGCATTTT,CASDTGDRGNQPQHF
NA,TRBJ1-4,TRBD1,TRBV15,TGTGCCACCAGCAGACCAGGGGGCGGGGATGAAAAACTGTTTTTT,CATSRPGGGDEKLFF
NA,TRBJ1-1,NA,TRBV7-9,TGTGCCAGCAGGGATTCGGGCGGGAACACTGAAGCTTTCTTT,CASRDSGGNTEAFF
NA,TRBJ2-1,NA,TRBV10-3,TGTGCCATCAGTGAGCCCGGTGGGGCAGGGGCTTGGGATGAGCAGTTCTTC,CAISEPGGAGAWDEQFF
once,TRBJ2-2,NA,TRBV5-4,TGTGCCAGCAGCTCCAACACCGGGGAGCTGTTTTTT,CASSSNTGELFF
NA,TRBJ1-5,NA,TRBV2,TGTGCCAGCAGTGAAGACAGCCTAAACCCGGGACAGCCCCAGCATTTT,CASSEDSLNPGQPQHF
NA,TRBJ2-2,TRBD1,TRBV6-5,TGTGCCAGCAGAGAGGGACAGCACACCGGGGAGCTGTTTTTT,CASREGQHTGELFF
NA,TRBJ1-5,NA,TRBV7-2,TGTGCCAGCAGCTTGAGCTTCGACAAGCCCCAGCATTTT,CASSLSFDKPQHF
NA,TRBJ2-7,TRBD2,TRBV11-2,TGTGCCAGCAAGAGGGACTACTCTCCTTTCTCCTACGAGCAGTACTTC,CASKRDYSPFSYEQYF
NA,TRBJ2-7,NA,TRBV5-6,TGTGCCAGCAGCCCCAGAAACAACTACGAGCAGTACTTC,CASSPRNNYEQYF